This T cell receptor beta chain was found in a study of identical twins (dated by TCRdb to 2016 to 2017). For the wider study: TCR alpha and beta repertoires from monozygotic twins, unrelated adults of various ages and cord blood were deep-sequenced to test whether fetal clonotypes persist. To rule out contamination, replicate twin experiments were performed at different times with different library preparation protocols.

Of note for this clonotype: No cognate antigen has been identified for it. Base quality data are lacking; no much larger clone is found one base away.

Overall results and qualifications from the work: Out-of-frame TCR alpha sharing in monozygotic twins was systematically underestimated by recombination models, whereas sharing between unrelated individuals was in agreement with the recombination models. In beta out-of-frame sequences, excess twin sharing was weaker, because having fewer shared sequences lowered the signal-to-noise ratio. Out-of-frame TCR alpha sequences shared between twins showed an excess of low generation-probability sequences compared with coincidental sharing between unrelated individuals. Fewer insertions were carried by abundant cord blood beta clonotypes, a similar but weaker trend appeared in young adult naive repertoires, and no such trend appeared in memory repertoires. Invariant T cells such as MAIT and iNKT could partly confound zero-insertion analyses, although diverse VJ usage argued against such confounding for most clonotypes. Because the same donors could not be followed over many years, the conclusions depended on cross-sectional statistical analysis.

The method behind the library was 5' RACE. These reads were obtained on an Illumina HiSeq 2000. Template switching introduced a universal primer binding site; the final cDNA contained a unique molecular identifier, enabling accurate counting of TCR cDNA molecules. First-strand cDNA for TCR alpha and beta chains was synthesized from specific primers in the conserved constant-segment region. To control for contamination, every cDNA library was double barcoded, receiving both a SMART-Mk sample barcode and Illumina barcodes. TruSeq adapter sequences, together with Illumina sample barcodes, were added in two successive PCR steps. The Illumina HiSeq platform was used with custom primers to sequence TCR alpha and beta cDNA libraries. For the original study's pipeline: Raw reads were processed with MiGEC to extract unique molecular identifiers, and MiXCR was used to determine CDR3 positions. Recombination models were inferred per individual with the repgenHMM and IGoR tools using an EM algorithm. Shared clonotype analysis was performed with the tcR package in R, normalizing sharing by the product of cloneset sizes. Out-of-frame nonproductive sequences were analyzed to study raw recombination free of thymic and clonal selection effects. TCRdb's own reprocessing of the public reads used fastp at Q25 and MiXCR and kept productive beta chains. Every entry covers one CDR3 protein and lists the most common genes and DNA from its rows. The V and J calls and clone size come from TCRdb's table, not from the authors' own analysis. For this sample there are about 900,000 distinct CDR3 sequences; 9% to 15% appear just once. Of the sample, roughly 1.5% is held by the ten largest clones.

All donors were healthy Caucasians. The twin cohort consisted of three pairs of female monozygotic twins, all aged 18 to 29 years. RNA for TCR libraries was isolated from peripheral blood mononuclear cells. The germline ends are 17 bases apart after V is trimmed by 4 bases and J by 4 bases. The CDR3 covers 16 residues, taking in both the cysteine and the phenylalanine. This entry keeps only the CDR3 DNA: 48 bases, framed from base 1. The germline V gene encodes CDR1 MNHEY and CDR2 SVGAGI. The data also belong to a second study, concerning yellow fever vaccine responses in identical twins. The second study's authors report: The authors reported that the T cell response to vaccination in identical twins appeared partly convergent and partly personalized. Focusing on identical twins, the study followed the T cell clones that responded to the vaccine, and did so with precision.

This TCR was recovered from a woman aged 18-35 years in good health. Sequences were obtained from PBMCs. The V gene is TRBV6-5 and the J gene is TRBJ2-1; the D segment cannot be called with confidence. The CDR3 region reads CASSFESVARYNEQFF. The nucleotide sequence reads as follows: TGTGCCAGCAGTTTCGAGAGTGTGGCGAGGTACAATGAGCAGTTCTTC.